The clone carrying this TCR beta chain was found a few times. As yet, its antigen is unknown. Each CDR3 protein gets one entry after TCRdb re-called the 5' RACE reads with MiXCR. The sample records 400,000 to 550,000 distinct CDR3 sequences, less than 25% being singletons. This sample was taken from a study of identical twins. Overall study results and limits: Models underestimated how often monozygotic twins shared out-of-frame TCR alpha.

V was pared by 2 bases and J by 6 bases, with 7 bases of the junction left unmatched. Germline lookup yields CDR1 SGHVS and CDR2 FQNEAQ. The CDR3 consists of 15 residues. This same sample was also taken into another study, of T cells expressing NK-cell markers. This second study says: Sequenced donors, eight in total, included seven who were HCMV-seropositive and one who was seronegative.

Sequencing was carried out using CD4+ T cells sorted from blood. This receptor was identified in a young woman in good health. V is TRBV7-8 and J is TRBJ2-3, with 8 bases lining up with TRBD2. The CDR3 sequence: CASSLLGGAIDTQYF. CDR3 in DNA: TGTGCCAGCAGCTTACTCGGGGGGGCCATCGATACGCAGTATTTT.